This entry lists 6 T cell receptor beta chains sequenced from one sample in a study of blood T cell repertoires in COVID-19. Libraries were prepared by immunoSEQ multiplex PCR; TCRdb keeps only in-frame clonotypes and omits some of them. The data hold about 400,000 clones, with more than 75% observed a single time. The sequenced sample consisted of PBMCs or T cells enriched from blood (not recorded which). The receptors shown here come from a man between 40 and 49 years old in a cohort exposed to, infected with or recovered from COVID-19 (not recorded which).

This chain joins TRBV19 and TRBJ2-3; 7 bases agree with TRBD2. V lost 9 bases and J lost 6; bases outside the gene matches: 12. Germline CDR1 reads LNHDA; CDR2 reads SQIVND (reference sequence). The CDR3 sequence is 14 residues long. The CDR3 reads CASRKGRGYDTQYF. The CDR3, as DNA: TGTGCCAGCCGCAAGGGGAGGGGCTACGATACGCAGTATTTT.

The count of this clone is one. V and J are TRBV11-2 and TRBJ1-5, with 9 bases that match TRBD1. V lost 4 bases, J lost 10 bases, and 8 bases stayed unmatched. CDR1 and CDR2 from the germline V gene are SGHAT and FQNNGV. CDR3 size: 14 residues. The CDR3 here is CASSYGTGNGPQHF. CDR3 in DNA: TGTGCCAGCAGCTACGGGACAGGGAATGGACCCCAGCATTTT.

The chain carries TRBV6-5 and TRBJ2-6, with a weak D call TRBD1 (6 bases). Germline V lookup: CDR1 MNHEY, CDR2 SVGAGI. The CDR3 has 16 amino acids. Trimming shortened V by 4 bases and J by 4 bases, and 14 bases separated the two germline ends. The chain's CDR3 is CASSSNPGVGANVLTF. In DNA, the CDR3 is TGTGCCAGCAGTTCCAATCCAGGGGTCGGGGCCAACGTCCTGACTTTC.

CDR3 in DNA: TGCGCCAGGGACAGGAGGGGTGAAAAACTGTTTTTT. It is translated as CARDRRGEKLFF. The chain recombines TRBV5-1 with TRBJ1-4; 7 bases match TRBD1. The V gene's germline CDR1 is SGHRS and CDR2 YFSETQ. V lost 8 bases, J lost 7 bases, and 5 bases stayed unmatched. The CDR3 is 12 residues long.

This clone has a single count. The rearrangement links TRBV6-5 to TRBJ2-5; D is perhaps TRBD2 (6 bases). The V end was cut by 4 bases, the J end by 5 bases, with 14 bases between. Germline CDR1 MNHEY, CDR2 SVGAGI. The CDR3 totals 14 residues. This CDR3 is CASSFQVSGETQYF. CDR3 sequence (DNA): TGTGCCAGCAGTTTCCAGGTCAGCGGGGAGACCCAGTACTTC.

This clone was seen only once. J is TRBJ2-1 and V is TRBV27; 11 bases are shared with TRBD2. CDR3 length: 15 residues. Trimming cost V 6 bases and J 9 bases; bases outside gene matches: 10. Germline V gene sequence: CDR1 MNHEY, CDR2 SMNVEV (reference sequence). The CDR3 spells CASRLAGGPGSEQFF. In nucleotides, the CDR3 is TGTGCCAGCAGGTTAGCGGGAGGGCCGGGGAGTGAGCAGTTCTTC.